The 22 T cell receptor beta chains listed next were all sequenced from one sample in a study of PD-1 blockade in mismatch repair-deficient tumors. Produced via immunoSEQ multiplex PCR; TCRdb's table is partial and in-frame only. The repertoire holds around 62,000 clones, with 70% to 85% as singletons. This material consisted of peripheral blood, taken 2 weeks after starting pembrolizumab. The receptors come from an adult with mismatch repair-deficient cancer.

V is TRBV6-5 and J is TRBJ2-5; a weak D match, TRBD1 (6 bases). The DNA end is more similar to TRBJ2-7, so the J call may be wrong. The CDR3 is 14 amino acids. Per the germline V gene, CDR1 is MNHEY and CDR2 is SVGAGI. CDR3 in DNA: TGTGCCAGCAGTCCCTCAGGGGACGTGAACGAGCAGTACTTC. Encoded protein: CASSPSGDVNEQYF.

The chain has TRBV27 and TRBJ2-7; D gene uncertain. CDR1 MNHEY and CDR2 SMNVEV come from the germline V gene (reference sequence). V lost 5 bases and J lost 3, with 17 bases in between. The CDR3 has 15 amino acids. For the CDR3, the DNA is TGTGCCAGCAGTCCGCGACCGTATGGGGACTACGAGCAGTACTTC. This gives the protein CASSPRPYGDYEQYF.

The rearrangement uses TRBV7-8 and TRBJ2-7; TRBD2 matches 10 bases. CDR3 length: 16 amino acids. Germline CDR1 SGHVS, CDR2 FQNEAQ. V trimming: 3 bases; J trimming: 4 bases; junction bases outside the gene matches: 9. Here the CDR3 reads CASSFGPGLANYEQYF. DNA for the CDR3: TGTGCCAGCAGCTTTGGACCGGGACTAGCGAATTACGAGCAGTACTTC.

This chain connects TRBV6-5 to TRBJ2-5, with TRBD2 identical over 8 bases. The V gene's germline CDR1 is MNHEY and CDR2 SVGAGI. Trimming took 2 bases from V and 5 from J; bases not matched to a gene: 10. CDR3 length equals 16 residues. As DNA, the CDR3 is TGTGCCAGCAGTTACAGTGCGAGACTAGCGACGGAGACCCAGTACTTC. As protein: CASSYSARLATETQYF.

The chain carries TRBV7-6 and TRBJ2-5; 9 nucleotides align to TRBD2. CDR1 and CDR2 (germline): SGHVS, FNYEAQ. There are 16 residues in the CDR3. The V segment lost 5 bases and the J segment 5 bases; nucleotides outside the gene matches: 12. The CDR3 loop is CASSRGPSGMEETQYF. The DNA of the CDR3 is TGTGCCAGCAGCAGGGGTCCTAGCGGGATGGAGGAGACCCAGTACTTC.

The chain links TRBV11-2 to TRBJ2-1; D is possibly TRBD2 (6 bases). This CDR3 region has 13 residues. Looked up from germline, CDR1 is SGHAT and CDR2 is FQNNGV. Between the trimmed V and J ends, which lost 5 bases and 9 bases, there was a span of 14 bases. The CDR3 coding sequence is TGTGCCAGCAGCCACACTAGCTCTACTGAGCAGTTCTTC. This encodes CASSHTSSTEQFF.

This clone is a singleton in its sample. CDR3 region: CASSPDRVEQFF. The CDR3 DNA reads TGCGCCAGCAGCCCGGACCGCGTCGAGCAGTTCTTC. V is TRBV4-3 and J is TRBJ2-1; no firm D call. From germline, CDR1 is LGHNA and CDR2 YSLEER. Trimming removed 4 bases from V and 10 bases from J, with 11 bases in between. The CDR3 contains 12 residues.

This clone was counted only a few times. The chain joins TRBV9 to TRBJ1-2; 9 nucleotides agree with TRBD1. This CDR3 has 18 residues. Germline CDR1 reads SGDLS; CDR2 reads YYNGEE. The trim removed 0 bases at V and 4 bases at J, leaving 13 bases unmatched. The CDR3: CASSVDHTGGAGIYGYTF. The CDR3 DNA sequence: TGTGCCAGCAGCGTAGATCACACAGGGGGCGCGGGTATCTATGGCTACACCTTC.

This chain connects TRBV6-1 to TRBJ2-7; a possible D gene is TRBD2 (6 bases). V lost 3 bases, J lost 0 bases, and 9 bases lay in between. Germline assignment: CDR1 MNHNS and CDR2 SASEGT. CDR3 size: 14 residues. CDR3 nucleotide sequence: TGTGCCAGCAGTGAGCGGGACGACTCCTACGAGCAGTACTTC. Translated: CASSERDDSYEQYF.

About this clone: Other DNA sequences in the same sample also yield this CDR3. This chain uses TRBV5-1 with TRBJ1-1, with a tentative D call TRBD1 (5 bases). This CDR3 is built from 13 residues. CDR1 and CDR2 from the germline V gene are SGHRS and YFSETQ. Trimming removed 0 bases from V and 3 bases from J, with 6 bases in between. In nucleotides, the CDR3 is TGCGCCAGCAGCTTGGCGGGGGACACTGAAGCTTTCTTT. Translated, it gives CASSLAGDTEAFF.

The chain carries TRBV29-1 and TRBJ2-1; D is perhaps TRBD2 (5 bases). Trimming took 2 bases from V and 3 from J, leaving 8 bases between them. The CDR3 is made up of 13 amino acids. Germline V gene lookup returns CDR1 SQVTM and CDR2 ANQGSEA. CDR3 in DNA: TGCAGCGTTGAAAGCGGTTACTACAATGAGCAGTTCTTC. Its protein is CSVESGYYNEQFF.

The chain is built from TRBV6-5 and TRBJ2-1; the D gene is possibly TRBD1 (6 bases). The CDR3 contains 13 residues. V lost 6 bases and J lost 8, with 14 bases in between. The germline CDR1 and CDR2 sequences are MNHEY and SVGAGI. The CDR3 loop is CASSRGPKDEQFF. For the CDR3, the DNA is TGTGCCAGCAGCAGGGGTCCAAAGGATGAGCAGTTCTTC.

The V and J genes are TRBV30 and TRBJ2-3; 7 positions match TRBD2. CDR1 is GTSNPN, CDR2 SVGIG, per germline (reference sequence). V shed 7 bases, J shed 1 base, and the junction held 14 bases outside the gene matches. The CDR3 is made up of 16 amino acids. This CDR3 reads CASGEGDSDRTDTQYF. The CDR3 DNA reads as TGTGCCTCCGGGGAGGGTGATAGCGACCGCACAGATACGCAGTATTTT.

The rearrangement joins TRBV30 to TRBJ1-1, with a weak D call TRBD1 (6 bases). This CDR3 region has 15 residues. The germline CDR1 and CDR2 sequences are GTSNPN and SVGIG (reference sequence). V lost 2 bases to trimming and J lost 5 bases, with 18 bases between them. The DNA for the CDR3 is TGTGCCTGGAGTATTGGGGGGGGCCATGGGACTGAAGCTTTCTTT. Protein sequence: CAWSIGGGHGTEAFF. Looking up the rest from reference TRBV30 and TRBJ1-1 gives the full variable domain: SQTIHQWPATLVQPVGSPLSLECTVEGTSNPNLYWYRQAAGRGLQLLFYSVGIGQISSEVPQNLSASRPQDRQFILSSKKLLLSDSGFYLCAWSIGGGHGTEAFFGQGTRLTVV.

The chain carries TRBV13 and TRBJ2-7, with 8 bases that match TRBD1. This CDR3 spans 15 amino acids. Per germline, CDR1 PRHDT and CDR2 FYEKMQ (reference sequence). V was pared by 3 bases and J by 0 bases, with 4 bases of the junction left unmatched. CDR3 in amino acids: CASSFQGAASYEQYF. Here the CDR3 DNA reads TGTGCCAGCAGCTTCCAGGGGGCGGCCTCCTACGAGCAGTACTTC.

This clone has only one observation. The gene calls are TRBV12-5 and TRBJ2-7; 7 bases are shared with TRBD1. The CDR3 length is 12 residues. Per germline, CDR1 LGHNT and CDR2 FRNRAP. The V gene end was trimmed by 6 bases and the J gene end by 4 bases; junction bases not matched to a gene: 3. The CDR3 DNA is TGTGCTAGTGGCCCGGACAGGTACGAGCAGTACTTC. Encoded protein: CASGPDRYEQYF.

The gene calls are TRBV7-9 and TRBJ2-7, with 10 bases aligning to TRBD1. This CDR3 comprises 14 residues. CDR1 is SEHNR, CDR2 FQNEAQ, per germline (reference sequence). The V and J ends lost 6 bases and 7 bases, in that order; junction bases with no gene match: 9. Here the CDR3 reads CASSRGQGRAEQYF. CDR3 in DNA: TGTGCCAGCAGTAGGGGACAGGGGAGGGCTGAGCAGTACTTC.

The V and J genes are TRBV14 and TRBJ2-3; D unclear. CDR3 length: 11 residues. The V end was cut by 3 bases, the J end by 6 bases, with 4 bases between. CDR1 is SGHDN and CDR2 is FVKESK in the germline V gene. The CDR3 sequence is CASSHSDTQYF. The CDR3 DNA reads TGTGCCAGCAGCCACTCCGATACGCAGTATTTT.

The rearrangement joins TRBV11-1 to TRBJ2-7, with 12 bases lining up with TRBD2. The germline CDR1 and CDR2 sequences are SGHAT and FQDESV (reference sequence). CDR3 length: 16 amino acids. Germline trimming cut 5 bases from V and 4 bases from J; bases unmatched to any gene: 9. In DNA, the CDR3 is TGTGCCAGCAGCGGCCGACTAGCGGGAGAGGTATACGAGCAGTACTTC. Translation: CASSGRLAGEVYEQYF.

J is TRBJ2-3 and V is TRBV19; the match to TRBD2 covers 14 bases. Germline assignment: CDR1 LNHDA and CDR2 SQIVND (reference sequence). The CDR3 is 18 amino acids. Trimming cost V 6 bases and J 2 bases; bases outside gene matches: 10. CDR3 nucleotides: TGTGCCAGTAGCCCGGGACTAGCGGGAGCGCGGGTCACAGATACGCAGTATTTT. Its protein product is CASSPGLAGARVTDTQYF.

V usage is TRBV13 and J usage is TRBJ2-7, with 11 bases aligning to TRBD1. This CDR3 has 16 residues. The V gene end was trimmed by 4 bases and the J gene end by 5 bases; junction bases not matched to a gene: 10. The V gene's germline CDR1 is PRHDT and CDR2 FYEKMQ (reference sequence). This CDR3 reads CASSSNGGQGANEQYF. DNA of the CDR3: TGTGCCAGCAGCTCCAACGGAGGACAGGGGGCGAACGAGCAGTACTTC.

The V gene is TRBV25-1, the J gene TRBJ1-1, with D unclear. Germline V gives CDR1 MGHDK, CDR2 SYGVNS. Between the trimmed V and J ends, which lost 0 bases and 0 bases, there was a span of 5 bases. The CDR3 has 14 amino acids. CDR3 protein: CASSEYTLNTEAFF. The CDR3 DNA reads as TGTGCCAGCAGTGAATATACCCTGAACACTGAAGCTTTCTTT.